This T cell receptor beta chain was observed in a study of blood T cell repertoires in COVID-19. Study details: The study drew acute and convalescent COVID-19 samples from the United States, Italy and Spain.

Cohorts were assigned according to the clinical history that participants reported. Cohort 3 donors counted as recovered after two negative PCRs, clearance, or resolved symptoms. Profiled with immunoSEQ multiplex PCR; TCRdb holds only in-frame clones, not every one. The data contain under 200,000 clones, 70% to 90% of them seen just once; the ten biggest clones take up 6% to 8.5%. The receptor was derived from a woman aged 45-60 years who had recovered from COVID-19. Sequencing used PBMCs or T cells enriched from blood (not recorded which).

CDR3: CASSLGASGGQNEQFF. The CDR3 coding sequence is TGTGCCAGCAGCTTAGGGGCTAGCGGGGGCCAAAATGAGCAGTTCTTC. The chain combines TRBV11-3 with TRBJ2-1; 10 bases are a match to TRBD2. CDR3 length: 16 amino acids. After removal of 1 base from V and 7 bases from J, the junction contained 7 bases not matched to a gene. CDR1 is SGHNT and CDR2 is YENEEA in the germline V gene. Complete variable domain (other parts from reference TRBV11-3 and TRBJ2-1): EAGVVQSPRYKIIEKKQPVAFWCNPISGHNTLYWYLQNLGQGPELLIRYENEEAVDDSQLPKDRFSAERLKGVDSTLKIQPAELGDSAVYLCASSLGASGGQNEQFFGPGTRLTVL.